Described below is a single T cell receptor beta chain sequence and its context. What it binds is not known. The data were obtained in a study of blood T cells in healthy people across ages. Whole-study findings and limits: It was found that TCR beta diversity correlated strongly with the percentage of naive T cells. Unknown donor CMV status possibly confounded expanded clonotype changes.

Combining a sample-barcoded 5' primer with a J-beta primer mix, a second PCR ran for roughly 6 to 11 cycles. TCRdb independently ran MiXCR on the 5' RACE reads; one entry per CDR3 protein. This sample has about 630,000 distinct CDR3 sequences; more than 20% occur once, and the top ten carry 3.6%. The V and J ends lost 8 bases and 4 bases respectively, with 12 bases between them. This CDR3 region has 12 residues. Germline CDR1 reads SNHLY; CDR2 reads FYNNEI. The TCR comes from a man between 65 and 85 years old in good health. The V and J genes are TRBV2 and TRBJ2-7, with D tentatively TRBD1 or TRBD2 (5 bases each). What was sequenced was blood. The CDR3: CASGFREYEQYF. The CDR3 DNA reads TGTGCCAGCGGGTTCAGGGAGTACGAGCAGTACTTC.